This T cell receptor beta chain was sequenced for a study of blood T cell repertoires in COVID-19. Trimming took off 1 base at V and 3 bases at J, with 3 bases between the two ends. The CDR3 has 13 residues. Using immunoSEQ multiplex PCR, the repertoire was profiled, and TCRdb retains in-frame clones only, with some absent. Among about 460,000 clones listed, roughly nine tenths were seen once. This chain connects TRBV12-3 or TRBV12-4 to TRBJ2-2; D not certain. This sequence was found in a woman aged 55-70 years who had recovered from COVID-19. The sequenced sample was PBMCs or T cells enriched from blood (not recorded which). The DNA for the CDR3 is TGTGCCAGCAGTTTAGGAGACACCGGGGAGCTGTTTTTT. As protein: CASSLGDTGELFF.